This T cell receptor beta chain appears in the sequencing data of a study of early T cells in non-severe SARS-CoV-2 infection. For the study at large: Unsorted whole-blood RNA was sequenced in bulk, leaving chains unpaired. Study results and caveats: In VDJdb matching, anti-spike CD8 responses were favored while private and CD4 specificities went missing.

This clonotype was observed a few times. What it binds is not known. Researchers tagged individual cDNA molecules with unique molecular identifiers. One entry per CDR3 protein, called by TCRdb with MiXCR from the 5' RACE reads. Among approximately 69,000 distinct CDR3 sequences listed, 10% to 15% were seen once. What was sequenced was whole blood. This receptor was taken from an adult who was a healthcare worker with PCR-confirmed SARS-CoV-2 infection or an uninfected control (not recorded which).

CDR3 DNA: TGTGCCAGCAGCTTATGGTCCGCAACTAATGAAAAACTGTTTTTT. It translates to CASSLWSATNEKLFF. The rearrangement links TRBV7-2 to TRBJ1-4; no clear D. CDR3 length equals 15 residues. Trimming stripped 2 bases from V and 0 bases from J, with 7 bases between. The germline CDR1 and CDR2 sequences are SGHTA and FQGNSA.